This T cell receptor (beta chain) originates from a study of CD8 T cells in ankylosing spondylitis. Study-wide results and limits: Researchers reportedly found disease-linked clones significantly enriched in matched ankylosing spondylitis synovial fluid. In the blood and synovial fluid of reactive arthritis, some motif variants had been previously reported. What seemed typical of ankylosing spondylitis blood was a TCR beta motif built from several highly homologous variants.

By quantitative 5'-RACE with molecular barcodes, the TCR beta libraries were made. TCRdb reanalysed the 5' RACE reads using MiXCR and keeps one entry per CDR3 protein. This table holds under 550,000 distinct CDR3 sequences, roughly a quarter found once. On this clonotype itself: Its antigen is not identified. Its ends do not fully match the called genes, so a read error is possible.

This TCR was sampled from a male donor with ankylosing spondylitis. Sequenced sample: blood, either unsorted or a sorted T cell fraction (not recorded which).

This CDR3 reads CASSLDSEAGGDF. The CDR3 coding sequence is TGTGCCAGCAGCTTAGATTCAGAAGCGGGAGGGGACTTC. This chain connects TRBV11-3 to TRBJ2-1; 10 nucleotides agree with TRBD2. This CDR3 has 13 residues. Germline V CDR1 and CDR2: SGHNT, YENEEA.